The 23 T cell receptor beta chains reported below all come from one sample, sequenced in a study of monozygotic twins with inflammatory bowel disease. From the 5' RACE reads, TCRdb lists one entry per CDR3 protein and no DNA. The table for this sample gives more than 300,000 distinct CDR3 sequences. Sequenced sample: blood. These TCRs come from a human donor with ulcerative colitis or Crohn's disease, or a healthy co-twin of an affected twin (not recorded which).

V and J are TRBV27 and TRBJ2-7. The CDR3 sequence is 15 residues long. Germline loops: CDR1 MNHEY, CDR2 SMNVEV (reference sequence). The CDR3 sequence: CASSFLDGTSYEQYF.

The chain combines TRBV7-2 with TRBJ2-3; the D call of TRBD2 rests on TCRdb alone, since no DNA is present to check it. Per germline, CDR1 SGHTA and CDR2 FQGNSA. The CDR3 contains 17 residues. This CDR3 is CASSPSGLAGRADTQYF.

The CDR3 is CASSFYRGYEQYF. The chain has TRBV27 and TRBJ2-7; TCRdb picks TRBD1, but there is no DNA to check that call. The CDR3 consists of 13 residues. Germline CDR1 is MNHEY and CDR2 is SMNVEV (reference sequence).

The rearrangement links TRBV4-1 to TRBJ2-6. CDR1 is MGHRA and CDR2 is YSYEKL in the germline V gene. The CDR3 is made up of 20 amino acids. The CDR3 region is CASSQGYAPRTHSGANVLTF.

The J gene is TRBJ1-1, the V gene TRBV9. The CDR3 spans 15 residues. Germline V CDR1 and CDR2: SGDLS, YYNGEE. CDR3: CASSVELVASTEAFF.

The V and J genes are TRBV5-1 and TRBJ2-1; without DNA, the TCRdb call of TRBD1 cannot be checked. This CDR3 has 15 residues. The germline V gene has CDR1 SGHRS and CDR2 YFSETQ. CDR3 loop: CASVLTGGYVNEQFF.

The chain couples TRBV5-5 to TRBJ1-5; the D call of TRBD1 rests on TCRdb alone, since no DNA is present to check it. This CDR3 region has 16 residues. The germline gives CDR1 SGHKS, CDR2 YYEKEE (reference sequence). The CDR3 here is CASSPARTANNQPQHF.

V is TRBV7-2 and J is TRBJ2-1; no DNA is available, so the TRBD2 call from TCRdb remains unchecked. Germline loops: CDR1 SGHTA, CDR2 FQGNSA. CDR3 length: 16 amino acids. The CDR3 protein is CASSLALAGGNNEQFF.

The rearrangement uses TRBV5-1 and TRBJ2-7; lacking DNA, the TRBD2 call made by TCRdb goes unchecked. Germline lookup yields CDR1 SGHRS and CDR2 YFSETQ. The CDR3 runs 15 residues. The CDR3 sequence is CASSSSPGSFYEQYF.

V gene TRBV7-9 combines with J gene TRBJ2-1. This CDR3 has 14 amino acids. Germline V CDR1 and CDR2: SEHNR, FQNEAQ (reference sequence). The CDR3 loop is CASSLVAQYNEQFF.

The chain carries TRBV5-1 and TRBJ1-1; the D call of TRBD1 rests on TCRdb alone, since no DNA is present to check it. Germline lookup yields CDR1 SGHRS and CDR2 YFSETQ. This CDR3 contains 15 residues. The CDR3 loop is CASRGLGGANTEAFF.

The rearrangement joins TRBV11-2 to TRBJ2-3; TCRdb returns TRBD1, unconfirmable since there is no DNA. Germline assignment: CDR1 SGHAT and CDR2 FQNNGV. This CDR3 is 16 amino acids long. This chain's CDR3 is CASSRPITGSTDTQYF.

V usage is TRBV18 and J usage is TRBJ1-3; the TCRdb D gene call, TRBD1, has no DNA to confirm it. Germline CDR1 KGHSH, CDR2 LQKENI. CDR3 length equals 14 residues. Here the CDR3 reads CASSPRQGGNTIYF.

The chain links TRBV20-1 to TRBJ1-2; TCRdb's D call, TRBD1, is unchecked because there is no DNA. This CDR3 spans 13 amino acids. From germline, CDR1 is DFQATT and CDR2 SNEGSKA (reference sequence). This CDR3 is CSAIVQGAGGYTF.

The chain couples TRBV2 to TRBJ1-5; TCRdb returns TRBD1, unconfirmable since there is no DNA. This CDR3 region has 14 residues. In germline, CDR1 is SNHLY, CDR2 FYNNEI. The CDR3 spells CASRQGLSNQPQHF. Full variable domain (missing parts from reference TRBV2 and TRBJ1-5): EPEVTQTPSHQVTQMGQEVILRCVPISNHLYFYWYRQILGQKVEFLVSFYNNEISEKSEIFDDQFSVERPDGSNFTLKIRSTKLEDSAMYFCASRQGLSNQPQHFGDGTRLSIL.

This chain connects TRBV6-5 to TRBJ1-2; the TCRdb D gene call, TRBD1, has no DNA to confirm it. This CDR3 contains 16 residues. CDR1 and CDR2 (germline): MNHEY, SVGAGI. This CDR3 is CASSYLGGDRVRGYTF.

V gene TRBV15 combines with J gene TRBJ1-6; the D call from TCRdb, TRBD1, cannot be confirmed without DNA. This CDR3 has 14 residues. The germline V gene encodes CDR1 LNHNV and CDR2 YYDKDF (reference sequence). CDR3 sequence reads: CATSNRVGSSPLHF.

The rearrangement links TRBV5-1 to TRBJ2-1; the D call of TRBD1 rests on TCRdb alone, since no DNA is present to check it. The germline V gene has CDR1 SGHRS and CDR2 YFSETQ. There are 14 residues in the CDR3. CDR3 sequence reads: CASSARQGDDEQFF.

The chain carries TRBV2 and TRBJ2-1; TCRdb calls TRBD1, which cannot be checked without DNA. Germline-derived CDR1 and CDR2 are SNHLY and FYNNEI. The CDR3 length is 13 residues. The CDR3 reads CASSQGGGNEQFF.

The rearrangement links TRBV7-2 to TRBJ1-5. Germline loops: CDR1 SGHTA, CDR2 FQGNSA. This CDR3 is 15 amino acids long. This CDR3 is CASSREGGVTQPQHF.

The V call is TRBV20-1, the J call TRBJ2-3. The CDR3 totals 13 residues. The V gene's germline CDR1 is DFQATT and CDR2 SNEGSKA (reference sequence). The CDR3 sequence: CSATPWSTDTQYF.

The chain links TRBV7-2 to TRBJ2-7. Germline loops: CDR1 SGHTA, CDR2 FQGNSA. This CDR3 is 13 amino acids long. The CDR3: CASSLIASYEQYF. The complete variable domain, with remaining parts taken from reference TRBV7-2 and TRBJ2-7, reads GAGVSQSPSNKVTEKGKDVELRCDPISGHTALYWYRQSLGQGLEFLIYFQGNSAPDKSGLPSDRFSAERTGGSVSTLTIQRTQQEDSAVYLCASSLIASYEQYFGPGTRLTVT.

The V gene is TRBV9, the J gene TRBJ2-1; the D call from TCRdb, TRBD1, cannot be confirmed without DNA. CDR3 length: 16 residues. Germline loops: CDR1 SGDLS, CDR2 YYNGEE. The CDR3 protein is CASSVTGGLIYNEQFF.